One and the same sample provided the 19 T cell receptor beta chains below, sequenced in a study of T cell repertoires in cytomegalovirus infection. Each CDR3 protein is one row after TCRdb ran MiXCR on the reads. The data show some 200,000 distinct CDR3 sequences, roughly 9.8% seen once. The source material was PBMCs. The receptors shown here come from a human donor in good health (CMV status not recorded). Some clones in this sample may be carry-over from other donors' samples.

The table lists this clonotype with a few counts. V is TRBV6-6 and J is TRBJ2-7, with D hard to call. Trimming removed 2 bases at V and 0 bases at J, with 8 bases between. The CDR3 extends over 14 amino acids. The germline V gene has CDR1 MNHNY and CDR2 SVGAGI (reference sequence). CDR3 region: CASSYQVNSYEQYF. CDR3 in DNA: TGTGCCAGCAGTTACCAGGTCAACTCCTACGAGCAGTACTTC.

In this sample, this clonotype turned up many times. V is TRBV7-2 and J is TRBJ2-1, with TRBD2 matching over 9 bases. The germline V gene encodes CDR1 SGHTA and CDR2 FQGNSA. The trim removed 2 bases at V and 7 bases at J, leaving 12 bases unmatched. This CDR3 has 17 amino acids. The CDR3 region has the DNA TGTGCCAGCAGCTTACAAGCGGGAGGTCTCGCGGGAAATGAGCAGTTCTTC. It codes for CASSLQAGGLAGNEQFF.

This clonotype was counted between two and nine times. V and J are TRBV14 and TRBJ1-1; 9 bases are a match to TRBD1. This CDR3 has 13 residues. The V segment lost 4 bases and the J segment 9 bases; nucleotides outside the gene matches: 6. Germline CDR1 SGHDN, CDR2 FVKESK. The CDR3 coding sequence is TGTGCCAGCAGCCCGGGACAGGGTCTGCAAGCTTTCTTT. It translates to CASSPGQGLQAFF.

V and J are TRBV12-3 or TRBV12-4 and TRBJ2-1; no firm D call. The CDR3 is 16 amino acids. The V and J ends lost 5 bases and 8 bases respectively, with 22 bases between them. The CDR3 here is CASSPTLRGTLHEQFF. DNA for the CDR3: TGTGCCAGCAGTCCGACCCTTAGAGGTACCCTCCATGAGCAGTTCTTC.

The chain carries TRBV28 and TRBJ1-3; D may be TRBD1 (5 bases). Germline V lookup: CDR1 MDHEN, CDR2 SYDVKM. This CDR3 region has 15 residues. The ends were cut back, 5 bases at V and 5 bases at J, with 16 bases in the middle. CDR3 sequence: CASSPSGGGRNTIYF. DNA of the CDR3: TGTGCCAGCAGTCCCTCGGGGGGGGGAAGAAACACCATATATTTT.

The chain combines TRBV2 with TRBJ1-4; D is undetermined. The length of the CDR3 is 13 residues. The germline V gene has CDR1 SNHLY and CDR2 FYNNEI. V was cut by 7 bases and J by 6 bases, with 12 bases left in between. The CDR3 DNA is TGTGCCAGCAAATTCGGACGGGATGAAAAACTGTTTTTT. It yields the protein CASKFGRDEKLFF.

The sample holds many counts of this clonotype. The chain couples TRBV6-5 to TRBJ1-1; 7 bases are a match to TRBD1. Losses at the gene ends were 6 bases for V and 2 bases for J; bases not matched to a gene: 6. This CDR3 is built from 14 residues. CDR1 and CDR2 (germline): MNHEY, SVGAGI. Here the CDR3 reads CASRTGTANTEAFF. The CDR3 region has the DNA TGTGCCAGCAGAACCGGGACAGCAAACACTGAAGCTTTCTTT.

This clonotype was detected a few times. This chain uses TRBV7-8 with TRBJ2-3; a possible D gene is TRBD2 (6 bases). Germline V gene data show CDR1 as SGHVS and CDR2 as FQNEAQ. V shed 5 bases and J shed 0 bases, with 15 bases lying between them. This CDR3 is built from 16 residues. CDR3 DNA sequence: TGTGCCAGCAGCCAAACCGGGACTTCTAGCACAGATACGCAGTATTTT. Translation gives CASSQTGTSSTDTQYF.

This clonotype has at least ten counts. J is TRBJ2-6 and V is TRBV7-9, with no clear D. The CDR3 spans 17 residues. Germline-derived CDR1 and CDR2 are SEHNR and FQNEAQ (reference sequence). Trimming left V 0 bases short and J 0 bases short, with 9 bases between. In DNA form, the CDR3 reads TGTGCCAGCAGCTTAGCGGGCAGGAGCTCTGGGGCCAACGTCCTGACTTTC. Residues: CASSLAGRSSGANVLTF.

At least ten counts were recorded for this clonotype. This chain links TRBV12-3 or TRBV12-4 with TRBJ2-4, with a possible D match to TRBD1 (5 bases). This CDR3 has 17 residues. Deletions cut 5 bases from V and 0 bases from J, with 17 bases between. DNA of the CDR3: TGTGCCAGCAGTCACCGCAGGACAAGCCTAGCCAAAAACATTCAGTACTTC. It is translated as CASSHRRTSLAKNIQYF.

This chain uses TRBV29-1 with TRBJ1-5; no definite D call. The CDR3 spans 13 residues. Trimming shortened V by 5 bases and J by 7 bases, and 15 bases separated the two germline ends. Germline V CDR1 and CDR2: SQVTM, ANQGSEA. CDR3 in DNA: TGCAGCGTTATGGACCTTGGAGGCCAGCCCCAGCATTTT. This encodes CSVMDLGGQPQHF.

This clonotype was found many times. The chain links TRBV7-2 to TRBJ1-1, with TRBD1 matching 8 bases. Germline loops: CDR1 SGHTA, CDR2 FQGNSA. The trim removed 0 bases at V and 0 bases at J, leaving 15 bases unmatched. The CDR3 length is 20 residues. The CDR3 bases are TGTGCCAGCAGCTTAGCAGGTTTCTGGGCAGGGGGCGTGATGAACACTGAAGCTTTCTTT. Translating it yields CASSLAGFWAGGVMNTEAFF.

This clonotype appeared many times. Sequence at one end of the junction differs from germline and may be a read error. The chain is built from TRBV4-3 and TRBJ1-1; a weak D match, TRBD1 (5 bases). CDR3 length: 17 amino acids. The germline V gene encodes CDR1 LGHNA and CDR2 YSLEER. The CDR3, as DNA: TGCGCCAGCAGCCAAGATCGTTTTGGGGGGATGAACAATGAAGCTTTCTTT. Translation: CASSQDRFGGMNNEAFF.

This clonotype occurred a few times. V and J are TRBV7-8 and TRBJ2-7, with 9 bases that match TRBD1. With 0 bases clipped from V and 7 bases from J, the junction kept 7 bases outside the gene matches. From germline, CDR1 is SGHVS and CDR2 FQNEAQ. This CDR3 comprises 15 residues. This CDR3 reads CASSLAGQGLGEQYF. CDR3 nucleotide sequence: TGTGCCAGCAGCTTAGCGGGACAGGGATTGGGTGAGCAGTACTTC.

In this sample, this clonotype turned up many times. The chain has TRBV7-2 and TRBJ2-1, with 10 positions matching TRBD2. Germline V gene sequence: CDR1 SGHTA, CDR2 FQGNSA. V shed 5 bases and J 9 bases; nucleotides not matched to a gene: 22. The CDR3 runs to 19 residues. The CDR3 is CASSPRGGASGSLSGEQFF. The CDR3 DNA reads TGTGCCAGCAGCCCACGAGGGGGGGCTAGCGGGAGCTTATCGGGTGAGCAGTTCTTC.

This clonotype was recorded a few times. V and J are TRBV7-9 and TRBJ2-7; 8 positions match TRBD2. The CDR3 covers 16 residues. The V and J ends lost 4 bases and 3 bases, in that order; junction bases with no gene match: 11. The germline gives CDR1 SEHNR, CDR2 FQNEAQ (reference sequence). CDR3 DNA: TGTGCCAGCAGCTCGTCAGCGGGAGACAACCTCTACGAGCAGTACTTC. Protein: CASSSSAGDNLYEQYF.

In its sample, this clonotype was seen many times. The J gene is TRBJ2-5, the V gene TRBV7-2, with D possibly matching TRBD1 (5 bases). This CDR3 spans 14 amino acids. Looked up from germline, CDR1 is SGHTA and CDR2 is FQGNSA. Trimming took off 0 bases at V and 5 bases at J, with 10 bases between the two ends. This chain's CDR3 is CASSLAGPLETQYF. CDR3 nucleotide sequence: TGTGCCAGCAGCTTAGCGGGGCCCCTGGAGACCCAGTACTTC. Based on the CDR3 plus reference TRBV7-2 and TRBJ2-5, the full variable domain is GAGVSQSPSNKVTEKGKDVELRCDPISGHTALYWYRQSLGQGLEFLIYFQGNSAPDKSGLPSDRFSAERTGGSVSTLTIQRTQQEDSAVYLCASSLAGPLETQYFGPGTRLLVL.

The J gene is TRBJ2-1, the V gene TRBV5-1, with a possible D match to TRBD1 (6 bases). V shed 4 bases and J shed 6 bases, with 17 bases lying between them. The CDR3 has 15 amino acids. Per germline, CDR1 SGHRS and CDR2 YFSETQ. The CDR3 nucleotides are TGCGCCAGCAGCGGGGACACTCAAACCCTCAATGAGCAGTTCTTC. It encodes CASSGDTQTLNEQFF.

There are a few counts of this clonotype. This chain uses TRBV28 with TRBJ2-7, with D possibly matching TRBD1 (5 bases). Germline V CDR1 and CDR2: MDHEN, SYDVKM. The CDR3 runs 14 residues. Trimming stripped 6 bases from V and 6 bases from J, with 18 bases between. The DNA of the CDR3 is TGTGCCAGCAGCCCTGATGGGGCCGGATTCGAGCAGTACTTC. Translating gives CASSPDGAGFEQYF.